Listed below are T cell receptor beta chains from one sample, sequenced in a study of blood T cell repertoires in COVID-19. This table comes from immunoSEQ multiplex PCR, and its TCRdb copy is limited to in-frame clones, with some not included. The profile covers under 150,000 clones, with 85% appearing a single time and around 9.9% taken by the ten largest. Sample: peripheral blood. These receptors were obtained from a man older than 75 with acute or convalescent COVID-19. Both conserved end residues are part of each CDR3.

CDR3: CASSPDSPDTGELFF
V: TRBV5-1

CDR3: CASSVDGRGPYEQYF
V: TRBV9

CDR3: CASSQALSSYNSPLHF
V: TRBV4-3

CDR3: CASSQDMKGASNQPQHF
V: TRBV14

CDR3: CASSRGTGGNEQYF
V: TRBV3-1/TRBV3-2

CDR3: CASSGGGRDTEAFF
V: TRBV28

CDR3: CASSPDYTQETQYF
V: TRBV4-2

CDR3: CASSLGVTGDEAFF
V: TRBV11-2

CDR3: CASSLAGIGGQYF
V: TRBV28

CDR3: CASSSRDINSPLHF
V: TRBV7-6

CDR3: CASSLGTSGQETQYF
V: TRBV5-4

CDR3: CASSRQGDSPLHF
V: TRBV6-6

CDR3: CASSHDRGDTEAFF
V: TRBV4-1

CDR3: CASSPRTGTRGYTF
V: TRBV14

CDR3: CAISERGGPTEGTDTQYF
V: TRBV10-3

CDR3: CASSNRDRGLGAFF
V: TRBV19

CDR3: CASSYSRATYEQYF
V: TRBV6-5

CDR3: CAWRVTGTYEQYF
V: TRBV30

CDR3: CASSFKNYGYTF
V: TRBV5-8

CDR3: CASSWGQQGTSPLHF
V: TRBV5-1

CDR3: CASSPARGVNEKLFF
V: TRBV9

CDR3: CASSRDRDTEAFF
V: TRBV18

CDR3: CASSAGGVGARSGIGYTF
V: TRBV28

CDR3: CASSPSKGDRGEDGYTF
V: TRBV7-9

CDR3: CASSWSGAGNTIYF
V: TRBV6-2/TRBV6-3

CDR3: CASSLGGSGSYEQYF
V: TRBV28

CDR3: CATSGNRDNQANYGYTF
V: TRBV24-1

CDR3: CARTAGKGRPYEQYF
V: TRBV19

CDR3: CASSPPGGGANYGYTF
V: TRBV18

CDR3: CASSQQGNTGELFF
V: TRBV6-2/TRBV6-3

CDR3: CASSLSQVTGELFF
V: TRBV7-3

CDR3: CASSEDRGNTDTQYF
V: TRBV2

CDR3: CASSLLQSNTEAFF
V: TRBV7-9

CDR3: CASSAQTGPNSPLHF
V: TRBV6-4

CDR3: CASSGPGQAGANVLTF
V: TRBV5-6

CDR3: CASSGDRGIAGELFF
V: TRBV2

CDR3: CASGPDRNQPQHF
V: TRBV12-5

CDR3: CASSPSPGQGYYNEQFF
V: TRBV3-1/TRBV3-2

CDR3: CASSFPSGSLEQYF
V: TRBV5-4

CDR3: CASSELGQANTGELFF
V: TRBV10-1

CDR3: CASSLLSGQNSGNTIYF
V: TRBV7-8

CDR3: CASTPGRASPTGELFF
V: TRBV28

CDR3: CASSYEGGRGYNEQFF
V: TRBV6-5

CDR3: CASSYSTDTQYF
V: TRBV5-4

CDR3: CASSQDKGLGYTF
V: TRBV3-1/TRBV3-2

CDR3: CASSSPGRGRYTEAFF
V: TRBV28

CDR3: CASGDRAYSYEQYF
V: TRBV6-5

CDR3: CASSKDRAYEKLFF
V: TRBV7-8

CDR3: CASRRPSSPPEAFF
V: TRBV6-4

CDR3: CASSSQKYEQYF
V: TRBV6-6

CDR3: CASSPTGQRNQPQHF
V: TRBV5-1